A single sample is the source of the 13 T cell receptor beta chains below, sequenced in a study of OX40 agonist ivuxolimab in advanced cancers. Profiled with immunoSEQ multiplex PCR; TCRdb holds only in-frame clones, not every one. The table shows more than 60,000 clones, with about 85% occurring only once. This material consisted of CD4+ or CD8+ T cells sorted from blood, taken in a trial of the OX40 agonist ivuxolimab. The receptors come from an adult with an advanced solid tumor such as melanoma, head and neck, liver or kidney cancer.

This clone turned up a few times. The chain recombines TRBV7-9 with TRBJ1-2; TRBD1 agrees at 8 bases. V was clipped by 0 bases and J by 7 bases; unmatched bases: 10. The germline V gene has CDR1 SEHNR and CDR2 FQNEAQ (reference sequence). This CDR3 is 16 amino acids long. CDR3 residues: CASSLAYSDRVGGYTF. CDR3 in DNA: TGTGCCAGCAGCTTAGCCTACTCGGACAGGGTCGGTGGCTACACCTTC. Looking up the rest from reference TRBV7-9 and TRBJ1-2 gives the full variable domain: DTGVSQNPRHKITKRGQNVTFRCDPISEHNRLYWYRQTLGQGPEFLTYFQNEAQLEKSRLLSDRFSAERPKGSFSTLEIQRTEQGDSAMYLCASSLAYSDRVGGYTFGSGTRLTVV.

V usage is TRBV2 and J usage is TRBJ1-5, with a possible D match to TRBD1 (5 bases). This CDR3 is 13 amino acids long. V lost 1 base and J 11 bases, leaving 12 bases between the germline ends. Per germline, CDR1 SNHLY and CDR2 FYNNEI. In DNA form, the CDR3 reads TGTGCCAGCAGTGAAGGTTCCTTACAGGCCCAGCATTTT. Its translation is CASSEGSLQAQHF.

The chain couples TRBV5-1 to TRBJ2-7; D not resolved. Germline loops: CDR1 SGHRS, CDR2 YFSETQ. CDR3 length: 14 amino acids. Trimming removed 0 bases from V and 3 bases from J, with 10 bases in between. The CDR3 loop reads CASSLGEGNYEQYF. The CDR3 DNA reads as TGCGCCAGCAGCTTGGGGGAAGGGAACTACGAGCAGTACTTC.

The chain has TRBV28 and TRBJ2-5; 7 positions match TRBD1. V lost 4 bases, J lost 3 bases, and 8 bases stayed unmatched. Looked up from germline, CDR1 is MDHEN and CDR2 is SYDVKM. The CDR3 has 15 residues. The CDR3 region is CASSSQGVGEETQYF. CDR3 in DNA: TGTGCCAGCAGTTCCCAGGGGGTAGGGGAAGAGACCCAGTACTTC. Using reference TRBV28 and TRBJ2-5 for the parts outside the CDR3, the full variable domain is DVKVTQSSRYLVKRTGEKVFLECVQDMDHENMFWYRQDPGLGLRLIYFSYDVKMKEKGDIPEGYSVSREKKERFSLILESASTNQTSMYLCASSSQGVGEETQYFGPGTRLLVL.

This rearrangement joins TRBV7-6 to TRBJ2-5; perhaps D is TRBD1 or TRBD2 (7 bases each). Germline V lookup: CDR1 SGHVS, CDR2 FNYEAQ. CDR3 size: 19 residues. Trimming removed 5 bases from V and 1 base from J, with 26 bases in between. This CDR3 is CASSPRTGYGRGVQETQYF. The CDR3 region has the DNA TGTGCCAGCAGCCCTCGGACAGGTTATGGTCGGGGGGTCCAAGAGACCCAGTACTTC.

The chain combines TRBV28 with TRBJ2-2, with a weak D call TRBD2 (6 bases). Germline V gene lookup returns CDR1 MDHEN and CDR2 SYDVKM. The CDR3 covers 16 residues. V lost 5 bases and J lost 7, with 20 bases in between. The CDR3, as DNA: TGTGCCAGCAGTCCCCCCGGGTCCTACGGGGGCGGGGAGCTGTTTTTT. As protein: CASSPPGSYGGGELFF.

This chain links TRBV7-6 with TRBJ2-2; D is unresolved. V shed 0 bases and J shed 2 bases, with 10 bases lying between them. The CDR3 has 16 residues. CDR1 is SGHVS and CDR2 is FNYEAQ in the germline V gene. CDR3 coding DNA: TGTGCCAGCAGCTTAGCGCGGCCAGAAAACACCGGGGAGCTGTTTTTT. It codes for CASSLARPENTGELFF.

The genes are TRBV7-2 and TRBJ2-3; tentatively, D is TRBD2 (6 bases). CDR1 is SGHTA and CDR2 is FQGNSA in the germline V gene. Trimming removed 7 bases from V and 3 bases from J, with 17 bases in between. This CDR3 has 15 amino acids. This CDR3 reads CASTTFSSVTDTQYF. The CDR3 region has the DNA TGTGCCAGCACCACTTTCTCTAGCGTGACAGATACGCAGTATTTT.

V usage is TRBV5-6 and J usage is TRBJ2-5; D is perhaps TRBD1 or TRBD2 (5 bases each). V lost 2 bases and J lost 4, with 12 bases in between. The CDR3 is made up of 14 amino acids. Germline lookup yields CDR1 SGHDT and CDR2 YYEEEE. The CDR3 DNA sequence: TGTGCCAGCAGCTTAGGGTTTGGGGGAGAGACCCAGTACTTC. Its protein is CASSLGFGGETQYF.

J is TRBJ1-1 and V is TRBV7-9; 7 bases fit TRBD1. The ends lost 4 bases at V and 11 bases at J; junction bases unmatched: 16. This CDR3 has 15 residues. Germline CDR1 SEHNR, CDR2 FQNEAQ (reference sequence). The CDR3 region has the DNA TGTGCCAGCAGCTCCCGGACAGGACCGCCACGTCAGGCTTTCTTT. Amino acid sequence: CASSSRTGPPRQAFF.

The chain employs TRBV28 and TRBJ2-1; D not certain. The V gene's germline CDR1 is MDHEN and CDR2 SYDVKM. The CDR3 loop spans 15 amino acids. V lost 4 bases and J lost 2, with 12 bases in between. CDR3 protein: CASSSPPAPYNEQFF. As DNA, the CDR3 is TGTGCCAGCAGTTCCCCCCCCGCCCCCTACAATGAGCAGTTCTTC.

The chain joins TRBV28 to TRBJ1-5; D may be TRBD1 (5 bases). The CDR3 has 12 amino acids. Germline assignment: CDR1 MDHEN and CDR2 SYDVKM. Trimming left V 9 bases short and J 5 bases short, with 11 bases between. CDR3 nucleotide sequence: TGTGCCAGTGGGGGTTTGTATCAGCCCCAGCATTTT. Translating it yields CASGGLYQPQHF.

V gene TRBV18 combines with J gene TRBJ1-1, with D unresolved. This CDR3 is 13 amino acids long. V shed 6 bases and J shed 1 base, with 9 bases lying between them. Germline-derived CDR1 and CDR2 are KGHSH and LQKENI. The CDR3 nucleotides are TGTGCCAGCTCGGCCGGTACGAACACTGAAGCTTTCTTT. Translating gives CASSAGTNTEAFF.